This T cell receptor (beta chain) was obtained from a study of human T cells and chemical hapten exposure. General study results and limits: Expanded TCRs created a significantly greater count of big CDR3 similarity clusters than controls did. TCRs above 1 in 1000 frequency did not change with DPC sensitization.

Note on this clonotype: Its specificity is unknown.

TCRdb used MiXCR to reprocess the RACE reads, holding one entry per CDR3 protein. The sample lists 180,000 or so distinct CDR3 sequences; about 31% were seen once. Time point here: pre-sensitization, week 0. Treatment meaning: therapeutic diphenylcyclopropenone sensitization with weekly scalp DPC. Alopecia patients, 18 to 70 years old and DPC-suitable, served as donors. This sample comprised whole blood, obtained in connection with sensitization to the hapten diphenylcyclopropenone (DPC). The origin of this receptor is a woman aged 25 to 39 with alopecia areata. Some clones in this sample may be carry-over from other donors' samples.

In DNA, the CDR3 is TGTGCCAGCTCCCCTTTCTCCACCACAGATACGCAGTATTTT. Translation: CASSPFSTTDTQYF. The chain recombines TRBV18 with TRBJ2-3; D gene unclear. This CDR3 is built from 14 residues. Per the germline V gene, CDR1 is KGHSH and CDR2 is LQKENI. Trimming removed 6 bases at V and 2 bases at J, with 12 bases between.